These 18 T cell receptor beta chains came from one sample sequenced in a study of T cells in Graves' hyperthyroidism and ophthalmopathy. TCR beta CDR3 sequences were amplified from RNA transcripts. TCR CDR3 underwent first-round RT-PCR with the HTBI primer set. TCRdb reanalysed the multiplex PCR reads using MiXCR and keeps one entry per CDR3 protein. Of about 840,000 distinct CDR3 sequences listed, 35% to 45% are singletons. Sequences were obtained from blood. The receptors were gathered from a man aged 18 to 29 with Graves' hyperthyroidism.

This rearrangement joins TRBV10-3 to TRBJ1-2; D not certain. V was pared by 6 bases and J by 3 bases, with 8 bases between. The CDR3 totals 12 residues. CDR1 and CDR2 from the germline V gene are ENHRY and SYGVKD. The CDR3 nucleotides are TGTGCCATCAGCGGGCCCGACTATGGCTACACCTTC. It codes for CAISGPDYGYTF.

A remark on this clonotype: A much larger clone is a single base away; this may be a read error. The V gene is TRBV2, the J gene TRBJ2-7, with D perhaps TRBD1 (6 bases). V lost 7 bases and J 3 bases, leaving 13 bases between the germline ends. The CDR3 runs 13 residues. Germline CDR1 SNHLY, CDR2 FYNNEI. The CDR3: CASTADSLYEQYF. Written as DNA, the CDR3 is TGTGCCAGCACAGCGGACAGTCTCTACGAGCAGTACTTC.

The table lists this clonotype with a few counts. This chain links TRBV6-4 with TRBJ1-3; the D is unclear. There are 13 residues in the CDR3. V was pared by 5 bases and J by 4 bases, with 9 bases between. Germline CDR1 and CDR2: MRHNA and SNTAGT. The CDR3 spells CASSPSQGNTIYF. The DNA for the CDR3 is TGTGCCAGCAGTCCCTCTCAGGGAAACACCATATATTTT.

The rearrangement uses TRBV11-2 and TRBJ1-6; D gene unclear. The CDR3 covers 16 residues. Trimming took off 1 base at V and 14 bases at J, with 21 bases between the two ends. CDR1 and CDR2 (germline): SGHAT, FQNNGV. This CDR3 reads CASSLGEGSNLITLHF. The CDR3 DNA reads as TGTGCCAGCAGCTTAGGGGAAGGGTCCAATTTGATTACCCTCCACTTT.

This clonotype was found many times. A read error is possible here, since a much larger clone lies one base away. The rearrangement joins TRBV10-2 to TRBJ1-6; TRBD1 aligns across 7 bases. Germline assignment: CDR1 WSHSY and CDR2 SAAADI. Trimming removed 8 bases from V and 6 bases from J; junction bases left unmatched: 7. CDR3 size: 14 residues. The CDR3 region is CASGEQGTNSPLHF. Here the CDR3 DNA reads TGCGCCAGCGGCGAACAGGGGACTAATTCACCCCTCCACTTT.

This chain connects TRBV20-1 to TRBJ1-1; TRBD1 is a possible D gene (6 bases). The germline V and J ends were trimmed by 0 bases and 5 bases, with 13 bases remaining between them. The CDR3 spans 14 residues. Germline V gives CDR1 DFQATT, CDR2 SNEGSKA (reference sequence). The CDR3 loop is CSAREPRGGTEAFF. For the CDR3, the DNA is TGCAGTGCTAGAGAGCCCAGGGGCGGGACTGAAGCTTTCTTT.

Regarding this clonotype: One end of the junction does not line up with germline, which may come from a read error. J is TRBJ1-1 and V is TRBV5-5, with D unresolved. Germline V gives CDR1 SGHKS, CDR2 YYEKEE (reference sequence). The CDR3 covers 14 residues. CDR3 in DNA: TGCGCCAGCAGCACCCGGACCTTTAACACTGAAGCTTTCTTT. As protein: CASSTRTFNTEAFF.

The chain combines TRBV2 with TRBJ1-2, with 9 bases lining up with TRBD1. The CDR3 spans 14 residues. CDR1 and CDR2 from the germline V gene are SNHLY and FYNNEI. V trimming: 1 base; J trimming: 5 bases; junction bases outside the gene matches: 2. CDR3: CASSEGGTGYGYTF. The DNA for the CDR3 is TGTGCCAGCAGTGAAGGGGGGACAGGGTATGGCTACACCTTC. The whole variable domain, remainder taken from reference TRBV2 and TRBJ1-2, is EPEVTQTPSHQVTQMGQEVILRCVPISNHLYFYWYRQILGQKVEFLVSFYNNEISEKSEIFDDQFSVERPDGSNFTLKIRSTKLEDSAMYFCASSEGGTGYGYTFGSGTRLTVV.

The table lists this clonotype with many counts. The chain uses TRBV2 and TRBJ2-7, with D unclear. This CDR3 region has 14 residues. The germline CDR1 and CDR2 sequences are SNHLY and FYNNEI. With 4 bases removed from V and 4 bases from J, the gap between germline ends came to 14 bases. The CDR3 nucleotides are TGTGCCAGCAGTGGGCAGCGCTTGGGTTACGAGCAGTACTTC. Translation: CASSGQRLGYEQYF.

The J gene is TRBJ2-2, the V gene TRBV12-3 or TRBV12-4; TRBD1 is a possible D gene (5 bases). The CDR3 runs 14 residues. Trimming cost V 4 bases and J 5 bases, with 11 bases left between them. As DNA, the CDR3 is TGTGCCAGCAGTTGGCCAGGGCGGACCGGGGAGCTGTTTTTT. Its translation: CASSWPGRTGELFF.

This clonotype has ten or more counts. The chain employs TRBV7-2 and TRBJ1-4; TRBD1 matches at 9 bases. The CDR3 totals 15 residues. V shed 3 bases and J 7 bases; nucleotides not matched to a gene: 6. Germline assignment: CDR1 SGHTA and CDR2 FQGNSA. The CDR3 here is CASSFRQGGSEKLFF. CDR3 coding DNA: TGTGCCAGCAGCTTCCGACAGGGGGGGAGTGAAAAACTGTTTTTT.

Written as DNA, the CDR3 is TGTGCCAGCAGCCAATCACGGTACGGCTACACCTTC. It encodes CASSQSRYGYTF. This sequence joins TRBV4-2 and TRBJ1-2; no clear D. With 2 bases removed from V and 8 bases from J, the gap between germline ends came to 9 bases. This CDR3 has 12 residues. The germline CDR1 and CDR2 sequences are LGHNA and YNFKEQ.

The sample holds one count of this clonotype. A much bigger clone sits one base away, suggesting this may be a read error. Given the absence of the conserved phenylalanine or tryptophan at the CDR3 end, a read error is likely. CDR3 bases: TGTGCCATCAGTGACGAGGGGCGGGGGCCCTCCTACGAGCAGTACCTC. Its translation: CAISDEGRGPSYEQYL. The chain recombines TRBV10-3 with TRBJ2-7; perhaps TRBD2 as D (7 bases). The CDR3 consists of 16 residues. Germline lookup yields CDR1 ENHRY and CDR2 SYGVKD. Trimming pared 3 bases from V and 0 bases from J, leaving 15 bases between.

The chain has TRBV13 and TRBJ2-7, with 10 bases lining up with TRBD1. Germline CDR1 reads PRHDT; CDR2 reads FYEKMQ (reference sequence). The CDR3 loop spans 20 amino acids. The V and J ends lost 0 bases and 0 bases, in that order; junction bases with no gene match: 14. The CDR3 here is CASSLGVLPGTGESSYEQYF. DNA for the CDR3: TGTGCCAGCAGCTTAGGCGTACTTCCCGGGACAGGGGAGAGCTCCTACGAGCAGTACTTC.

This clonotype was recorded many times. V usage is TRBV7-9 and J usage is TRBJ2-5; 8 nucleotides align to TRBD1. Germline V gene lookup returns CDR1 SEHNR and CDR2 FQNEAQ (reference sequence). V lost 0 bases to trimming and J lost 5 bases; unmatched junction nucleotides: 2. The CDR3 is 14 amino acids. In DNA form, the CDR3 reads TGTGCCAGCAGCTTAGCAGGGGACAGGGAGACCCAGTACTTC. It translates to CASSLAGDRETQYF.

The chain uses TRBV6-2 or TRBV6-3 and TRBJ1-1, with 7 nucleotides matching TRBD1. The CDR3 is 14 amino acids. Germline V gene lookup returns CDR1 MNHEY and CDR2 SVGEGT. V was clipped by 9 bases and J by 0 bases; unmatched bases: 7. The CDR3 sequence: CASRKDRMNTEAFF. The CDR3 DNA is TGTGCCAGTCGAAAGGACAGGATGAACACTGAAGCTTTCTTT.

The genes are TRBV7-9 and TRBJ1-1; 8 bases fit TRBD1. The CDR3 totals 15 residues. Germline loops: CDR1 SEHNR, CDR2 FQNEAQ (reference sequence). V lost 4 bases and J lost 7; bases outside the gene matches: 11. CDR3 region: CASSSIQGALGEAFF. Here the CDR3 DNA reads TGTGCCAGCAGCTCGATTCAGGGGGCGCTTGGTGAAGCTTTCTTT. Full variable domain (missing parts from reference TRBV7-9 and TRBJ1-1): DTGVSQNPRHKITKRGQNVTFRCDPISEHNRLYWYRQTLGQGPEFLTYFQNEAQLEKSRLLSDRFSAERPKGSFSTLEIQRTEQGDSAMYLCASSSIQGALGEAFFGQGTRLTVV.

This clonotype was picked up a small number of times. V usage is TRBV12-3 or TRBV12-4 and J usage is TRBJ1-2; tentative D call: TRBD1 (5 bases). The ends were cut back, 3 bases at V and 10 bases at J, with 15 bases in the middle. The CDR3 spans 13 residues. Here the CDR3 DNA reads TGTGCCAGCAGTTTTGGGGCCGGATACCCCTACACCTTC. Residues: CASSFGAGYPYTF.